This passage covers 8 T cell receptor beta chains from one sample sequenced in a study of cytomegalovirus exposure and HLA in healthy donors. Vbeta (60) and Jbeta (13) primers were used in the PCR. The data were produced by immunoSEQ multiplex PCR, yet TCRdb's version contains in-frame clones alone and is incomplete. The sample contains about 180,000 clones, around 80% of which appear only once. Sequenced input: PBMCs. Every receptor here comes from a woman aged 35 to 49 in good health and CMV-seronegative.

The chain is built from TRBV7-6 and TRBJ2-7, with TRBD1 identical over 7 bases. The trim removed 5 bases at V and 5 bases at J, leaving 3 bases unmatched. CDR3 length: 12 amino acids. Germline V lookup: CDR1 SGHVS, CDR2 FNYEAQ. The CDR3 loop is CASSPRGNEQYF. As DNA, the CDR3 is TGTGCCAGCAGCCCCAGGGGGAACGAGCAGTACTTC. Full variable domain (missing parts from reference TRBV7-6 and TRBJ2-7): GAGVSQSPRYKVTKRGQDVALRCDPISGHVSLYWYRQALGQGPEFLTYFNYEAQQDKSGLPNDRFSAERPEGSISTLTIQRTEQRDSAMYRCASSPRGNEQYFGPGTRLTVT.

The V and J genes are TRBV7-2 and TRBJ2-2; 7 bases line up with TRBD1. The CDR3 consists of 18 residues. From germline, CDR1 is SGHTA and CDR2 FQGNSA. The trim removed 6 bases at V and 4 bases at J, leaving 17 bases unmatched. In DNA, the CDR3 is TGTGCCAGCAGGGCGAGACAGGGAGCGTCCGCGGTCACCGGGGAGCTGTTTTTT. The encoded protein is CASRARQGASAVTGELFF. Complete variable domain (other parts from reference TRBV7-2 and TRBJ2-2): GAGVSQSPSNKVTEKGKDVELRCDPISGHTALYWYRQSLGQGLEFLIYFQGNSAPDKSGLPSDRFSAERTGGSVSTLTIQRTQQEDSAVYLCASRARQGASAVTGELFFGEGSRLTVL.

V is TRBV19 and J is TRBJ1-2; 10 nucleotides agree with TRBD1. CDR1 LNHDA and CDR2 SQIVND come from the germline V gene (reference sequence). The ends lost 9 bases at V and 8 bases at J; junction bases unmatched: 9. The CDR3 has 13 amino acids. CDR3 protein: CASRRTGGNGYTF. CDR3 DNA: TGTGCCAGCCGACGGACAGGGGGAAACGGCTACACCTTC.

The chain recombines TRBV30 with TRBJ1-5, with TRBD1 identical over 10 bases. J gave up 0 bases and V 2 bases, and 13 bases lay outside the gene matches. Germline-derived CDR1 and CDR2 are GTSNPN and SVGIG (reference sequence). The CDR3 is 19 residues long. The CDR3 here is CAWSTPGQGLGASNQPQHF. The DNA of the CDR3 is TGTGCCTGGAGTACGCCGGGACAGGGGCTGGGGGCTAGCAATCAGCCCCAGCATTTT.

This clone has just a few counts. J is TRBJ2-2 and V is TRBV19; D may be TRBD2 (6 bases). Germline CDR1 reads LNHDA; CDR2 reads SQIVND (reference sequence). The CDR3 has 14 amino acids. V lost 2 bases and J 7 bases, leaving 11 bases between the germline ends. The CDR3 loop reads CASSITGSDGELFF. For the CDR3, the DNA is TGTGCCAGTAGTATAACCGGGAGTGACGGGGAGCTGTTTTTT.

The chain carries TRBV25-1 and TRBJ2-1, with TRBD2 identical over 13 bases. With V trimmed by 0 bases and J by 4 bases, 3 bases remained unmatched. The CDR3 has 17 amino acids. Germline values: CDR1 MGHDK, CDR2 SYGVNS. The CDR3 DNA follows: TGTGCCAGCAGTGAATATGGGGGACTAGCGGGGTACAATGAGCAGTTCTTC. Translating it yields CASSEYGGLAGYNEQFF.

The chain is built from TRBV2 and TRBJ2-1, with D perhaps matching TRBD2 (6 bases). V lost 6 bases, J lost 4 bases, and 10 bases lay in between. Germline V lookup: CDR1 SNHLY, CDR2 FYNNEI. This CDR3 spans 13 amino acids. Written as DNA, the CDR3 is TGTGCCAGCAGAGGGACTTTATACAATGAGCAGTTCTTC. Residues: CASRGTLYNEQFF.

This chain links TRBV7-8 with TRBJ1-6, with 10 bases that match TRBD1. Germline CDR1 SGHVS, CDR2 FQNEAQ. The ends lost 4 bases at V and 0 bases at J; junction bases unmatched: 6. CDR3 length: 18 amino acids. CDR3 amino acids: CASSSWGQGSSYNSPLHF. As DNA, the CDR3 is TGTGCCAGCAGCTCCTGGGGACAGGGGTCCTCCTATAATTCACCCCTCCACTTT.